The TCR beta chain described here comes from a study of shared clonotypes between healthy human individuals. The wider study: Per donor, three plates held CD4 naive cells, three held CD4 memory, two held CD8 naive and one held CD8 memory.

Whole-study results and caveats: Naive subsets tended to show greater estimated richness than memory subsets.

Germline-derived CDR1 and CDR2 are KGHSH and LQKENI. The length of the CDR3 is 17 residues. V was pared by 0 bases and J by 7 bases, with 10 bases of the junction left unmatched. Sequencing used immunoSEQ multiplex PCR; TCRdb keeps in-frame clones, though not all of them. The sample lists about 1 million clones; under 80% were seen once. Turning to this clone: Its antigen remains unknown.

This rearrangement joins TRBV18 to TRBJ2-1; 9 bases agree with TRBD2. This clonotype was obtained from a man between 18 and 29 years old in good health. Input material: memory CD4+ T cells sorted from blood. Subset indicated: CD45RA-negative fraction. CDR3 residues: CASSPPSGGAVGNEQFF. In DNA form, the CDR3 reads TGTGCCAGCTCACCACCTAGCGGGGGAGCCGTTGGAAATGAGCAGTTCTTC.